Following are 7 T cell receptor beta chains from one sample sequenced in a study of shared clonotypes between healthy human individuals. Naive CD8 isolation took CD45RO-negative cells positively selected for CCR7 and excluded terminally differentiated effector memory CD45RA+ cells. Profiling relied on immunoSEQ multiplex PCR, and the TCRdb table lists in-frame clones only, not all of them. Of over 800,000 clones in the sample, 85% to 95% are singletons; the top ten hold around 24%. The source material was naive CD8+ T cells sorted from blood. These receptors all come from a man aged 25 to 45 in good health.

The rearrangement links TRBV6-5 to TRBJ2-7, with TRBD1 matching 7 bases. Germline V gene data show CDR1 as MNHEY and CDR2 as SVGAGI. V lost 6 bases and J lost 3; bases outside the gene matches: 8. The CDR3 runs 14 residues. In DNA, the CDR3 is TGTGCCAGCAGGAAGCGACAGGGCGACTACGAGCAGTACTTC. The encoded protein is CASRKRQGDYEQYF.

J is TRBJ1-1 and V is TRBV7-8; 11 bases align to TRBD1. The ends lost 4 bases at V and 4 bases at J; junction bases unmatched: 2. The CDR3 spans 14 residues. CDR1 SGHVS and CDR2 FQNEAQ come from the germline V gene. The DNA of the CDR3 is TGTGCCAGCAGCTCGGGGACAGGGGGCACTGAAGCTTTCTTT. Its translation is CASSSGTGGTEAFF.

This chain joins TRBV4-1 and TRBJ2-5, with 7 nucleotides matching TRBD2. Germline CDR1 and CDR2: MGHRA and YSYEKL. The CDR3 spans 15 residues. V was clipped by 3 bases and J by 4 bases; unmatched bases: 8. In DNA, the CDR3 is TGCGCCAGCAGCCACGAGGGAGGGGCGGGAGAGACCCAGTACTTC. This gives the protein CASSHEGGAGETQYF.

This chain joins TRBV29-1 and TRBJ2-7; D remains ambiguous. CDR3 length: 13 residues. CDR1 and CDR2 (germline): SQVTM, ANQGSEA. V dropped 7 bases and J dropped 2 bases, with 15 bases sitting between them. Here the CDR3 DNA reads TGCAGCGCTGGCCCCGACCCGGCCTACGAGCAGTACTTC. It yields the protein CSAGPDPAYEQYF.

DNA of the CDR3: TGCGCCAGCAGCTACAGGGTCGGGAATGAGCAGTTCTTC. Translating gives CASSYRVGNEQFF. The J gene is TRBJ2-1, the V gene TRBV5-1, with a weak D call TRBD1 (6 bases). CDR3 length equals 13 residues. V was cut by 3 bases and J by 7 bases, with 11 bases left in between. Germline V lookup: CDR1 SGHRS, CDR2 YFSETQ.

This chain links TRBV2 with TRBJ2-1; 7 bases agree with TRBD2. The V gene end was trimmed by 3 bases and the J gene end by 7 bases; junction bases not matched to a gene: 18. The CDR3 covers 18 residues. The V gene's germline CDR1 is SNHLY and CDR2 FYNNEI. CDR3 nucleotides: TGTGCCAGCAGTGACCCTGTCATCGGGGGAGGGGTATGGAATGAGCAGTTCTTC. This codes for CASSDPVIGGGVWNEQFF.

The rearrangement links TRBV5-4 to TRBJ1-1; 7 bases map to TRBD1. The CDR3 covers 16 residues. CDR1 SGHNT and CDR2 YYREEE come from the germline V gene (reference sequence). J lost 6 bases, V lost 7 bases, and 18 bases had no gene match. In DNA form, the CDR3 reads TGTGCCAGCGCAGACCGGGACAGAGCTATGGTTGCTGAAGCTTTCTTT. Translation: CASADRDRAMVAEAFF.